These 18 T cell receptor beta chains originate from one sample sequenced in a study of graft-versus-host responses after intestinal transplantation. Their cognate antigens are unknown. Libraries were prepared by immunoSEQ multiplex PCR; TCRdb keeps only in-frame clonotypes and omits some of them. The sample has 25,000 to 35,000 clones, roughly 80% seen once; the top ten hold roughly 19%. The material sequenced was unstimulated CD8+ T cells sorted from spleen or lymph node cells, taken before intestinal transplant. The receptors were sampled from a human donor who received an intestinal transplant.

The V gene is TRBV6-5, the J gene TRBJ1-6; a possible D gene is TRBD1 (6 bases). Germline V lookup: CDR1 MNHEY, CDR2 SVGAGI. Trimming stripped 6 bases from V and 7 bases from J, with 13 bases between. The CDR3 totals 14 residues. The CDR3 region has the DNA TGTGCCAGCAGCTACAGGGCAGGGAATTCACCCCTCCACTTT. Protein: CASSYRAGNSPLHF.

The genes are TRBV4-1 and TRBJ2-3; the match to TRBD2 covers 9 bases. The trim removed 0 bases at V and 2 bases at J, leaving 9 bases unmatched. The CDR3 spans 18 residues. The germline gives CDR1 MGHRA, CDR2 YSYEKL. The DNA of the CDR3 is TGCGCCAGCAGCCAAGAACGGGGCGGGGGGGCCGCCACAGATACGCAGTATTTT. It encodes CASSQERGGGAATDTQYF.

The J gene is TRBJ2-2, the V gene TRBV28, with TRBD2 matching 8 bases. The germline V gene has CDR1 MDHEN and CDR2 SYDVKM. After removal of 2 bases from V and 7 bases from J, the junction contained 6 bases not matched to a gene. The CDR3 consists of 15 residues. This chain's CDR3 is CASSLPAGEDGELFF. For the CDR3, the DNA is TGTGCCAGCAGTTTACCAGCGGGAGAGGACGGGGAGCTGTTTTTT.

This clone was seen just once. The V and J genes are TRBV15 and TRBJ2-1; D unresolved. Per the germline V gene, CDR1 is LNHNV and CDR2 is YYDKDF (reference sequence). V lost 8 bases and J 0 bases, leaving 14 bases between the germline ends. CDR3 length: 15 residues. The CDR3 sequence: CATRRPTDSYNEQFF. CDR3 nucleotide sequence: TGTGCCACCCGGCGGCCCACTGACTCCTACAATGAGCAGTTCTTC.

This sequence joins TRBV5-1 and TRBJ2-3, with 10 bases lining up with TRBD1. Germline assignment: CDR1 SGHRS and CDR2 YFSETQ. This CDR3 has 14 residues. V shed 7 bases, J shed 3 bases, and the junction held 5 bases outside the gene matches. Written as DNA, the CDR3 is TGCGCCAGCGGGGACAGGGGTAGAACAGATACGCAGTATTTT. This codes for CASGDRGRTDTQYF.

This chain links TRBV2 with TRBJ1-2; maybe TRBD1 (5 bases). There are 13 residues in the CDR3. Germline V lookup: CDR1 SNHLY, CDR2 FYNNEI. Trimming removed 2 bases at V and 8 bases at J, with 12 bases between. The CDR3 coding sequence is TGTGCCAGCAGTGAAATGGGGCCAGGAGGCTACACCTTC. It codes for CASSEMGPGGYTF.

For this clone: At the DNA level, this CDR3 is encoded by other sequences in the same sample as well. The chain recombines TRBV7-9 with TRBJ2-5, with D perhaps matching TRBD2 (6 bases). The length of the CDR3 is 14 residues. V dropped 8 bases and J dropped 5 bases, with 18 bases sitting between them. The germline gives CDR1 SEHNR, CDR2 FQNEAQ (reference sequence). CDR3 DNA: TGTGCCAGCCAGGAGGGAAGAGGGAGGGAGACCCAGTACTTC. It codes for CASQEGRGRETQYF.

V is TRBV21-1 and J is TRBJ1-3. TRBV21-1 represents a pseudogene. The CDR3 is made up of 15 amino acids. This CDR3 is CASSKVELSGNTIYF. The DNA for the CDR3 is TGTGCCAGCAGCAAAGTTGAGCTCTCTGGAAACACCATATATTTT.

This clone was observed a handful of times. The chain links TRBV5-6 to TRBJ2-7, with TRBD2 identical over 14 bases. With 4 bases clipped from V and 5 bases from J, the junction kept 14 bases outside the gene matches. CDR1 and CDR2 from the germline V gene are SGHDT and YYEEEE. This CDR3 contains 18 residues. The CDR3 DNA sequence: TGTGCCAGCAGCAGCACCCCCGGGACTAGCGGGAGTATCGACGAGCAGTACTTC. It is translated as CASSSTPGTSGSIDEQYF.

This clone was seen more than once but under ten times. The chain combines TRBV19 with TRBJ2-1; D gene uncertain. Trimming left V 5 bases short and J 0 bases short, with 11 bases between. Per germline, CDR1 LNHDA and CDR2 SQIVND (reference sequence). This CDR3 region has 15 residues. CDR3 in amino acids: CASSSQENSYNEQFF. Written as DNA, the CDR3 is TGTGCCAGTAGTTCTCAGGAAAACTCCTACAATGAGCAGTTCTTC.

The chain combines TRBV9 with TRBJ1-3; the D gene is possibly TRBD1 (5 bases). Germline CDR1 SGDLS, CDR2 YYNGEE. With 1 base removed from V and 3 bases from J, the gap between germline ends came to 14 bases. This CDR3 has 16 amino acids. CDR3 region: CASSVSEAGFGNTIYF. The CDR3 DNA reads TGTGCCAGCAGCGTATCCGAGGCAGGGTTTGGAAACACCATATATTTT.

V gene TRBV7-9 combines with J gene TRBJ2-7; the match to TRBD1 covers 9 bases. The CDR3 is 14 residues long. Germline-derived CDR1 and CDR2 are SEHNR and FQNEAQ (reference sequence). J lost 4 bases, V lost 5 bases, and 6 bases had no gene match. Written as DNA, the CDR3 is TGTGCCAGCAGCCCTTCGGGACAGGGTTACGAGCAGTACTTC. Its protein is CASSPSGQGYEQYF.

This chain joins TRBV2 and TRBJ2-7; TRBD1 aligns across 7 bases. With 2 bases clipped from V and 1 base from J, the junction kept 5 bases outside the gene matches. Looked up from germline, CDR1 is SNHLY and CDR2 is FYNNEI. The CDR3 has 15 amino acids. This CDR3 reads CASSELGQISYEQYF. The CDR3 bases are TGTGCCAGCAGTGAATTGGGACAGATATCCTACGAGCAGTACTTC.

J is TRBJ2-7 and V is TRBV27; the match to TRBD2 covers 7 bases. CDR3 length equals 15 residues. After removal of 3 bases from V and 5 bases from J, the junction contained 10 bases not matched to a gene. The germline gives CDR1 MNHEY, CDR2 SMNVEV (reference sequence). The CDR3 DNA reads TGTGCCAGCAGTTTTGCCACGGCGGGAGTTAACGAGCAGTACTTC. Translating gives CASSFATAGVNEQYF.

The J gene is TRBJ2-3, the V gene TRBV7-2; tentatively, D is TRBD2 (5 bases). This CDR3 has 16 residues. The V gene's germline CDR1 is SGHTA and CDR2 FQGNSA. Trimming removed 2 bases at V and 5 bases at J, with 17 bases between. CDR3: CASSLLGARRQDTQYF. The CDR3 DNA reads TGTGCCAGCAGCTTATTGGGAGCAAGGAGGCAAGATACGCAGTATTTT. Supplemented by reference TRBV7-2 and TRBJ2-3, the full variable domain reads GAGVSQSPSNKVTEKGKDVELRCDPISGHTALYWYRQSLGQGLEFLIYFQGNSAPDKSGLPSDRFSAERTGGSVSTLTIQRTQQEDSAVYLCASSLLGARRQDTQYFGPGTRLTVL.

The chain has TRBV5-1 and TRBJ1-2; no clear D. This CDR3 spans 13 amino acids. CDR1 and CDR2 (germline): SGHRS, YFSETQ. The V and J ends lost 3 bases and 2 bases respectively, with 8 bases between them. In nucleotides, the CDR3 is TGCGCCAGCAGCTGGGCGTTCAACTATGGCTACACCTTC. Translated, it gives CASSWAFNYGYTF.

This CDR3 is CASSEIAVAYEQYF. The CDR3 bases are TGCGCCAGCAGTGAGATAGCCGTGGCCTACGAGCAGTACTTC. The chain combines TRBV10-1 with TRBJ2-7; D unresolved. The germline gives CDR1 WNHNN, CDR2 SYGVQD (reference sequence). The CDR3 consists of 14 residues. The germline V and J ends were trimmed by 2 bases and 2 bases, with 10 bases remaining between them.

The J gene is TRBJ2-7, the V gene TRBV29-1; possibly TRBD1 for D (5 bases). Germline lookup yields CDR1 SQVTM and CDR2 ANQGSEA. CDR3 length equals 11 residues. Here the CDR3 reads CRVGPCAEQYF. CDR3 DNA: TGCCGGGTGGGGCCCTGTGCCGAGCAGTACTTC.